The rows below give T cell receptor beta chains drawn from one sample of a study of blood T cells in healthy people across ages. TCRdb re-analysed the 5' RACE reads in MiXCR, keeping a single row per CDR3 protein. The table has approximately 1,100,000 distinct CDR3 sequences, 35% to 55% seen once. Sequenced material: blood. These receptors were taken from a woman aged 55-70 years in good health. Each CDR3 is given without its conserved first and last residue. Each record gives: V gene, J gene, CDR3 protein.

>TRBV4-1|TRBJ2-5
ASSPRILGETQY
>TRBV11-2|TRBJ2-1
ASSRSWTSGSDEQF
>TRBV12-3/TRBV12-4|TRBJ2-7
ASSLRVAGRDEQY
>TRBV6-6|TRBJ2-1
ASSYSRPSSYNEQF
>TRBV4-1|.
ASSQPRVGLQETQY
>TRBV7-6|TRBJ1-1
ASSFGQGASTEAF
>TRBV29-1|TRBJ2-1
SVEDRATSQPEQF
>TRBV20-1|TRBJ1-1
SARRTGREAF
>TRBV28|TRBJ2-7
ASILGLTSGGYEQY
>TRBV6-1|TRBJ1-2
ASTTGDTLYGYT
>TRBV15|TRBJ2-7
ATSRARGGIAINSYEQY
>TRBV20-1|TRBJ2-1
SAEWGSRYNEQF
>TRBV27|TRBJ2-5
ASSFKRGYNEQY
>TRBV25-1|TRBJ2-7
VSSEGQAVRKY
>TRBV20-1|TRBJ2-3
SPLITGTDTQY
>TRBV27|.
ASSYSGTGVYEQY
>TRBV4-2|TRBJ2-3
ASSIGGSGRGYTDTQY
>TRBV13|TRBJ2-4
ASSLTGQENIQY
>TRBV14|TRBJ1-3
ASSPRGGPTSGNTIY
>TRBV6-5|TRBJ2-7
ASSYSRPKAASYEQY
>TRBV12-3/TRBV12-4|TRBJ2-3
ASRTGAGADTQY
>TRBV10-3|TRBJ2-1
AIREGTSGSYNEQF
>TRBV5-1|TRBJ2-1
ASSLEGSGRKNLNEQF
>TRBV7-9|TRBJ2-6
ASSPPGGVNVLT
>TRBV25-1|TRBJ2-5
ASSEYGSLAEETQY
>TRBV27|TRBJ2-5
ASMDLQETQY
>TRBV20-1|TRBJ1-4
GANGQGLATNEKLF
>TRBV7-9|TRBJ2-2
ASSLRGLTNTGELF
>TRBV7-9|TRBJ1-2
ASSSSGTGDYYGYT
>TRBV7-9|TRBJ1-2
ASSFPRASYGYT
>TRBV20-1|TRBJ2-1
SARDRSGSGTEQF
>TRBV6-2/TRBV6-3|TRBJ1-1
ASSWGGSPNTEAF
>TRBV29-1|TRBJ1-2
SVDHRGGDRFYGYT
>TRBV10-2|TRBJ2-3
ASSESIIGDSTDTQY
>TRBV27|TRBJ2-7
ASSPGDRSFSYEQY
>TRBV7-2|TRBJ1-2
ASSLGRELPNYGYT
>TRBV3-1|TRBJ2-5
ASSQNRAIRETQY
>TRBV27|TRBJ2-7
ASSPPGRTYEQY
>TRBV27|TRBJ1-2
ASSDRVNYGYT
>TRBV5-1|TRBJ1-6
ASSLKDNSPLH
>TRBV20-1|TRBJ2-1
SARDTLVPHEQF
>TRBV20-1|TRBJ2-5
SASRPRETQY
>TRBV12-3/TRBV12-4|TRBJ2-3
ASSLGPREAPRDTQY
>TRBV20-1|TRBJ1-1
SARPPGVMNTEAF
>TRBV6-5|TRBJ2-5
ASSHGTSQETQY
>TRBV13|TRBJ2-3
ASSLDRDRAGGTDTQY
>TRBV10-3|TRBJ2-1
AISEPKEPGRGDYNEQF
>TRBV28|TRBJ1-2
ASSLGGNGYT
>TRBV27|TRBJ2-1
ASATSGTRNEQF
>TRBV11-1|TRBJ2-7
ASSPGLVPNEQY
>TRBV20-1|TRBJ2-5
SARDQETQY
>TRBV4-2|TRBJ2-1
ASSQVLAGGVHEQF
>TRBV27|TRBJ2-7
ASSPLGTGDYEQY
>TRBV20-1|TRBJ2-7
SARVGVSYEQY
>TRBV12-3/TRBV12-4|TRBJ2-7
ASSGSSSYEQY